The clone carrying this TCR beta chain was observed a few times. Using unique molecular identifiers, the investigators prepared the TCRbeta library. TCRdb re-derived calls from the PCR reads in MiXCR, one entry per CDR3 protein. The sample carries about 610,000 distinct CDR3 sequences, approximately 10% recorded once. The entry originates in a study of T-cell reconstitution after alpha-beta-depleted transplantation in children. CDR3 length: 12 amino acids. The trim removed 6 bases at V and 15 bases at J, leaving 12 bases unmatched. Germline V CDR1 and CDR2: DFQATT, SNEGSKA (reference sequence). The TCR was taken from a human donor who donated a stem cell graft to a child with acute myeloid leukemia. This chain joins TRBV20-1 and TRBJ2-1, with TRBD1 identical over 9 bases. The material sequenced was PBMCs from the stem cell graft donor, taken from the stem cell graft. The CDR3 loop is CSASRGQGIGFF. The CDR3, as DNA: TGCAGTGCCTCAAGGGGACAGGGAATAGGGTTCTTC.